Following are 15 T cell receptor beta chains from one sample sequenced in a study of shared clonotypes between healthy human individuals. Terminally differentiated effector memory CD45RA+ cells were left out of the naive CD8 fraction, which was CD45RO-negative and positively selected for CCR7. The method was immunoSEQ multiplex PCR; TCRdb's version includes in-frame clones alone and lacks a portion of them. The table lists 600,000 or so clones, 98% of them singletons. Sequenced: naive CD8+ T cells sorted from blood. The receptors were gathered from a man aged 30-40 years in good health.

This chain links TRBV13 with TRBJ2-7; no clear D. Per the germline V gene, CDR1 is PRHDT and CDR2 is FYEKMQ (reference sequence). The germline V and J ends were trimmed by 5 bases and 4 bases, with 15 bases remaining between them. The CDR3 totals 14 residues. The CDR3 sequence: CASSIRVALYEQYF. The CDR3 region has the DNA TGTGCCAGCAGCATAAGGGTAGCCCTTTACGAGCAGTACTTC.

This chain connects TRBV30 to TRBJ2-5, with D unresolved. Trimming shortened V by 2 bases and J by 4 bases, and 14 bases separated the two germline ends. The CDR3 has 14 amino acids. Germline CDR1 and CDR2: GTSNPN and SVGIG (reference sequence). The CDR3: CAWSLTSPTETQYF. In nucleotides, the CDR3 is TGTGCCTGGAGTTTAACATCTCCAACAGAGACCCAGTACTTC.

The CDR3 sequence is CASSLNRDNYNEQFF. CDR3 in DNA: TGTGCCAGCAGCTTAAATAGGGACAACTACAATGAGCAGTTCTTC. The chain couples TRBV7-9 to TRBJ2-1; tentatively, D is TRBD1 (6 bases). This CDR3 has 15 amino acids. The germline V gene has CDR1 SEHNR and CDR2 FQNEAQ (reference sequence). Deletions cut 2 bases from V and 3 bases from J, with 11 bases between.

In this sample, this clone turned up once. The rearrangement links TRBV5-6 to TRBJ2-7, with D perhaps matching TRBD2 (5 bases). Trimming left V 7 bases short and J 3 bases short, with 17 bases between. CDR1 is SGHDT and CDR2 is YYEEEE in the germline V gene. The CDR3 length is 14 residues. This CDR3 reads CASARSSGDYEQYF. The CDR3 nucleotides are TGTGCCAGCGCTCGGTCGAGCGGAGACTACGAGCAGTACTTC. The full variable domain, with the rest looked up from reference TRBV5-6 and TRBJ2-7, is DAGVTQSPTHLIKTRGQQVTLRCSPKSGHDTVSWYQQALGQGPQFIFQYYEEEERQRGNFPDRFSGHQFPNYSSELNVNALLLGDSALYLCASARSSGDYEQYFGPGTRLTVT.

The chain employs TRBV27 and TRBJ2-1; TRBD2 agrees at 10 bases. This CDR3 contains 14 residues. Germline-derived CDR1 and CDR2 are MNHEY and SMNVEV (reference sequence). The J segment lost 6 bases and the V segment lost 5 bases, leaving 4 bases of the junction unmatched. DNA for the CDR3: TGTGCCAGCAGTCCAAGGACTAGCGGCAATGAGCAGTTCTTC. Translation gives CASSPRTSGNEQFF.

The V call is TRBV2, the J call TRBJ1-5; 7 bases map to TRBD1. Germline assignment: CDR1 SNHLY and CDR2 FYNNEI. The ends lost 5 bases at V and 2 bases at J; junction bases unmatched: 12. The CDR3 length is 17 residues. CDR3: CASSTPIRDSRNQPQHF. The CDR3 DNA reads TGTGCCAGCAGTACTCCTATTAGGGACAGCCGCAATCAGCCCCAGCATTTT.

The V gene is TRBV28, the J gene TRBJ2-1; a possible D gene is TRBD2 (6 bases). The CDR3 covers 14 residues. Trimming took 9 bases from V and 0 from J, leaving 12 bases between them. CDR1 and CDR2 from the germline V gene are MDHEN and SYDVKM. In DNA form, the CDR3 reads TGTGCCAGTGCTTTGACTAGCTCCTACAATGAGCAGTTCTTC. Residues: CASALTSSYNEQFF.

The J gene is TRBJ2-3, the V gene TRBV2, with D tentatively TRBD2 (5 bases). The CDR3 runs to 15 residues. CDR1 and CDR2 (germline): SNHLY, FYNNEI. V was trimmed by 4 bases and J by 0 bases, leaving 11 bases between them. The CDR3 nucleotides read TGTGCCAGCAGTGTACTAGAAACAAGCACAGATACGCAGTATTTT. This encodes CASSVLETSTDTQYF.

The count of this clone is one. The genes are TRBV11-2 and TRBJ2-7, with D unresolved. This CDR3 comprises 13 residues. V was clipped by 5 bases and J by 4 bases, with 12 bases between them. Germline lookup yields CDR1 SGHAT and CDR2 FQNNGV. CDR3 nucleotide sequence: TGTGCCAGCAGCCTATCAGGAGTATACGAGCAGTACTTC. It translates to CASSLSGVYEQYF.

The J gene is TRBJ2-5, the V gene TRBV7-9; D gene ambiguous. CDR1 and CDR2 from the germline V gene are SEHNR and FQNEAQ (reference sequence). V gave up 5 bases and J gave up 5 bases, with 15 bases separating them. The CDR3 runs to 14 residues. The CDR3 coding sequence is TGTGCCAGCAGCCCCCCGGCGAGTTGGGAGACCCAGTACTTC. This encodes CASSPPASWETQYF.

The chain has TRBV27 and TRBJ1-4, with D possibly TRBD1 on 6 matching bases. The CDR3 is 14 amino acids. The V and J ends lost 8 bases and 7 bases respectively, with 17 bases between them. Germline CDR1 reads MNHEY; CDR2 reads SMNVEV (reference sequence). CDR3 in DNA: TGTGCCAGCCGAGGGGTCGGGGGCGTTGAAAAACTGTTTTTT. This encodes CASRGVGGVEKLFF.

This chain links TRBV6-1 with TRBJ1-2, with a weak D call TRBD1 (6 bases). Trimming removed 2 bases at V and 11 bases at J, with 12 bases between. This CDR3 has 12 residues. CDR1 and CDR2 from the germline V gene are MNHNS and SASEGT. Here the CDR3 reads CASSEWGALYTF. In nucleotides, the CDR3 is TGTGCCAGCAGTGAATGGGGGGCCTTATACACCTTC.

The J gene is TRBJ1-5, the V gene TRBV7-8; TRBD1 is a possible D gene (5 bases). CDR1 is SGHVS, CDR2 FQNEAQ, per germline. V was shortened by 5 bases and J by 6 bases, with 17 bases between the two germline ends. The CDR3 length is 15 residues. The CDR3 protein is CASSQGEFRTQPQHF. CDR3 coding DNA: TGTGCCAGCAGCCAAGGGGAGTTCAGGACTCAGCCCCAGCATTTT.

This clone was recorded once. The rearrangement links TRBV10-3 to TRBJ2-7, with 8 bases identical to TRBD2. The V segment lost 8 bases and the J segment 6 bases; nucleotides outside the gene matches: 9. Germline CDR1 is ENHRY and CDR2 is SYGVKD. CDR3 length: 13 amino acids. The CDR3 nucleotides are TGTGCCATCGAGGACGGGGGGGGTGGCGAGCAGTACTTC. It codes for CAIEDGGGGEQYF.

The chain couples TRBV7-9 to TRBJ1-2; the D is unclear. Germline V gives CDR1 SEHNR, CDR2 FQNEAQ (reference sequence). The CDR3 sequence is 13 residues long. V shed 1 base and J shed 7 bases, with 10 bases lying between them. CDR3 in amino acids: CASSLDLKGGYTF. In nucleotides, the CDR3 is TGTGCCAGCAGCTTAGATCTTAAAGGTGGCTACACCTTC.